Following are 15 T cell receptor beta chains from one sample sequenced in a study of glioma-infiltrating T cells after dendritic cell vaccination. The protocol was immunoSEQ multiplex PCR, while the TCRdb copy is restricted to in-frame clones and leaves out a portion. The sample includes 93,000 or so clones, about 80% of them seen just once. The specimen comprised blood, sampled before dendritic cell vaccination. The source of these receptors is a human donor with glioblastoma.

The chain uses TRBV5-1 and TRBJ2-3; 12 positions agree with TRBD2. The CDR3 contains 23 residues. The germline V gene encodes CDR1 SGHRS and CDR2 YFSETQ. The ends lost 0 bases at V and 8 bases at J; junction bases unmatched: 28. In nucleotides, the CDR3 is TGCGCCAGCAGCTTGGGGGACCTAGCGGGGGGGCGTTGGGCCCGTCCTTCCCCGGGTACGCAGTATTTT. Encoded protein: CASSLGDLAGGRWARPSPGTQYF.

CDR3 nucleotide sequence: TGTGCCAGTAGTACCTGGGACAGGGGCTCCTCTAACTATGGCTACACCTTC. Its protein product is CASSTWDRGSSNYGYTF. The J gene is TRBJ1-2, the V gene TRBV19; 10 nucleotides agree with TRBD1. The CDR3 consists of 17 residues. Germline V gene data show CDR1 as LNHDA and CDR2 as SQIVND (reference sequence). V was pared by 4 bases and J by 0 bases, with 8 bases of the junction left unmatched.

This sequence joins TRBV7-2 and TRBJ2-7; D is ambiguous. Germline V gene lookup returns CDR1 SGHTA and CDR2 FQGNSA. This CDR3 region has 18 residues. V shed 0 bases and J shed 2 bases, with 20 bases lying between them. CDR3 amino acids: CASSLASPLTGVTYEQYF. Written as DNA, the CDR3 is TGTGCCAGCAGCTTAGCTTCCCCCTTGACTGGAGTTACCTACGAGCAGTACTTC.

CDR3 coding DNA: TGTGCCAGCAGCGCCTATTGGACTAGCGGGATGTACGAGCAGTACTTC. Its translation is CASSAYWTSGMYEQYF. The rearrangement uses TRBV7-2 and TRBJ2-7, with 12 bases identical to TRBD2. Trimming cost V 5 bases and J 4 bases; bases outside gene matches: 9. The length of the CDR3 is 16 residues. Germline assignment: CDR1 SGHTA and CDR2 FQGNSA.

The rearrangement joins TRBV18 to TRBJ1-1, with D perhaps matching TRBD1 (5 bases). The length of the CDR3 is 18 residues. V gave up 3 bases and J gave up 1 base, with 21 bases separating them. Germline CDR1 KGHSH, CDR2 LQKENI. As DNA, the CDR3 is TGTGCCAGCTCACCTCTTGCGGGGACCGACAGAGAGAACACTGAAGCTTTCTTT. Translated, it gives CASSPLAGTDRENTEAFF.

The chain employs TRBV11-2 and TRBJ1-3; 7 positions agree with TRBD1. This CDR3 has 15 amino acids. V trimming: 5 bases; J trimming: 4 bases; junction bases outside the gene matches: 8. Germline CDR1 and CDR2: SGHAT and FQNNGV. The DNA for the CDR3 is TGTGCCAGCAGCGCCTCCGGGACAGCAGGAAACACCATATATTTT. Encoded protein: CASSASGTAGNTIYF.

The chain combines TRBV5-4 with TRBJ2-2; 12 positions match TRBD2. The V segment lost 1 base and the J segment 6 bases; nucleotides outside the gene matches: 4. Germline V gives CDR1 SGHNT, CDR2 YYREEE (reference sequence). The CDR3 totals 16 residues. CDR3 protein: CASSLRPSGGAGELFF. The CDR3 DNA follows: TGTGCCAGCAGCTTGCGTCCTAGCGGGGGGGCCGGGGAGCTGTTTTTT.

The chain links TRBV5-1 to TRBJ1-2; 8 nucleotides agree with TRBD1. The CDR3 loop spans 14 amino acids. The junction had 4 bases not matched to a gene; V was cut back by 4 bases and J by 2 bases. Germline lookup yields CDR1 SGHRS and CDR2 YFSETQ. The CDR3 here is CASSGGQVNYGYTF. In DNA form, the CDR3 reads TGCGCCAGCAGCGGGGGACAGGTAAACTATGGCTACACCTTC.

This clone was counted a few times. J is TRBJ1-5 and V is TRBV6-5; 7 positions agree with TRBD1. CDR3 length equals 14 residues. The V and J ends lost 6 bases and 2 bases, in that order; junction bases with no gene match: 4. The V gene's germline CDR1 is MNHEY and CDR2 SVGAGI. CDR3 amino acids: CASSPGQGNQPQHF. The CDR3 coding sequence is TGTGCCAGCAGCCCTGGACAGGGCAATCAGCCCCAGCATTTT.

This clone has just a few counts. The chain is built from TRBV6-5 and TRBJ2-7; TRBD1 agrees at 9 bases. J gave up 4 bases and V 6 bases, and 7 bases lay outside the gene matches. The CDR3 spans 14 residues. CDR1 is MNHEY and CDR2 is SVGAGI in the germline V gene. CDR3 nucleotide sequence: TGTGCCAGCAGACCAACAGGGGGCACGTACGAGCAGTACTTC. The encoded protein is CASRPTGGTYEQYF.

For the CDR3, the DNA is TGTGCCAGCAGCCCACAAGAGACCCAGTACTTC. Protein sequence: CASSPQETQYF. The chain links TRBV7-2 to TRBJ2-5, with D hard to call. Germline V lookup: CDR1 SGHTA, CDR2 FQGNSA. Trimming took off 5 bases at V and 2 bases at J, with 3 bases between the two ends. This CDR3 spans 11 amino acids. Variable domain in full (rest from reference TRBV7-2 and TRBJ2-5): GAGVSQSPSNKVTEKGKDVELRCDPISGHTALYWYRQSLGQGLEFLIYFQGNSAPDKSGLPSDRFSAERTGGSVSTLTIQRTQQEDSAVYLCASSPQETQYFGPGTRLLVL.

The chain joins TRBV5-3 to TRBJ2-7; 16 bases align to TRBD2. TRBV5-3 is identified as an open reading frame with a role that is uncertain. The CDR3 loop spans 19 amino acids. V shed 4 bases, J shed 1 base, and the junction held 11 bases outside the gene matches. This CDR3 is CARSQKGLAGGPRSYEQYF. CDR3 sequence (DNA): TGTGCCAGAAGCCAAAAGGGACTAGCGGGAGGGCCGAGGTCCTACGAGCAGTACTTC.

The chain combines TRBV28 with TRBJ1-3; 8 bases fit TRBD1. V lost 6 bases to trimming and J lost 3 bases; unmatched junction nucleotides: 7. The CDR3 totals 15 residues. Germline CDR1 is MDHEN and CDR2 is SYDVKM. The CDR3 nucleotides are TGTGCCAGCAGCCCATGGACAGGGCTTGGAAACACCATATATTTT. As protein: CASSPWTGLGNTIYF.

The gene calls are TRBV7-9 and TRBJ2-5; D is possibly TRBD2 (7 bases). V dropped 7 bases and J dropped 5 bases, with 20 bases sitting between them. Germline CDR1 is SEHNR and CDR2 is FQNEAQ (reference sequence). The CDR3 has 15 amino acids. The DNA of the CDR3 is TGTGCCAGCAACGCGTGGGGGGGGCGCTTCGAGACCCAGTACTTC. Residues: CASNAWGGRFETQYF.

The V gene is TRBV20-1, the J gene TRBJ2-1; TRBD2 might be the D (5 bases). The germline V gene encodes CDR1 DFQATT and CDR2 SNEGSKA (reference sequence). V was clipped by 7 bases and J by 7 bases, with 11 bases between them. The length of the CDR3 is 11 residues. The CDR3 DNA follows: TGCAGTGGCTCGGGGTTTAATGAGCAGTTCTTC. Translation gives CSGSGFNEQFF.